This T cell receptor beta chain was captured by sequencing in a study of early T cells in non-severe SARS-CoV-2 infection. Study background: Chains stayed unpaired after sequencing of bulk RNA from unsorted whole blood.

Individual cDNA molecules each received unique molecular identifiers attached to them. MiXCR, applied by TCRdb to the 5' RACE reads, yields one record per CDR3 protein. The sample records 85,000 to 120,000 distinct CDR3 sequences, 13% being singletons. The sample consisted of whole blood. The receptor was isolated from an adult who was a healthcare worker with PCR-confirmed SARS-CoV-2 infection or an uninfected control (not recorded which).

For the CDR3, the DNA is TGTGCCAGCAGCCCTTCTCCGACTCAAGAGACCCAGTACTTC. Protein product: CASSPSPTQETQYF. This rearrangement joins TRBV7-2 to TRBJ2-5; unclear D gene. The CDR3 has 14 residues. Looked up from germline, CDR1 is SGHTA and CDR2 is FQGNSA. V was pared by 5 bases and J by 2 bases, with 12 bases between.